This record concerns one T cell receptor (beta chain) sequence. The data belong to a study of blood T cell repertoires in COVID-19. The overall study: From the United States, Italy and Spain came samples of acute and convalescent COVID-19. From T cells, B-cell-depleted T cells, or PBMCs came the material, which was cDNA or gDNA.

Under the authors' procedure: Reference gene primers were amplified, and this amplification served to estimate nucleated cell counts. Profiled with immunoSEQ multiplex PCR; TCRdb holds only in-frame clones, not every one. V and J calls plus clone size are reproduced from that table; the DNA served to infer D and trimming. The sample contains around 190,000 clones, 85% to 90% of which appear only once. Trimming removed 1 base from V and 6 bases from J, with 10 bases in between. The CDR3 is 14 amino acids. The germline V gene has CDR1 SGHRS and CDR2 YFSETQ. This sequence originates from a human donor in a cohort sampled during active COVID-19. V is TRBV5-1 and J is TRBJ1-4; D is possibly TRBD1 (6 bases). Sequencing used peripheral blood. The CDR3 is CASSLRGTDEKLFF. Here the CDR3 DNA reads TGCGCCAGCAGCTTGAGGGGGACCGATGAAAAACTGTTTTTT.